A selection of T cell receptor beta chains follows, all from one sample in a study of CD8+ T cells in alopecia areata. Repertoires were generated with immunoSEQ multiplex PCR, while TCRdb's copy carries only in-frame clones and drops some. The sample shows some 170,000 clones, about three fifths of them seen only once. The input for sequencing was CD4+ T cells sorted from blood, taken between weeks 55 and 65, from a patient treated with tofacitinib. Every receptor here comes from a human donor with alopecia areata. Each CDR3 is given without its conserved first and last residue.

TRBV19,ACSRGAGEKLF
TRBV9,ASSVVQDSYEQY
TRBV9,ASSVSLGAVETQY
TRBV30,AWSLGQINQPQH
TRBV9,ASSVDLAANEQL
TRBV7-2,ASSPRPRNGYT
TRBV5-1,ASRSRPRFVGGGEETQY
TRBV29-1,SVGNRQGGWETQY
TRBV10-3,AISHIPSEQETQY
TRBV7-3,ASSLRPDEKLF
TRBV2,ASSEARRGAREPQH
TRBV25-1,ASSAPIGELF
TRBV5-1,ASTHASVGQGELF
TRBV29-1,SAMTGTDTQY
TRBV29-1,SVGAANYGYT
TRBV9,ASSTDTAYEQY
TRBV7-2,ASSFYRGPVTDTQY
TRBV4-1,ASSHPDSAYEQY
TRBV29-1,SVETLAHNTEAF
TRBV4-1,ASSQESGTSMRNEKLF
TRBV29-1,SVGSEKLF
TRBV4-1,ASSQIRGRFNGYT
TRBV5-1,ASSLSGGADTQY
TRBV7-2,ASSLVARGARTDTQY
TRBV5-1,ASSLRGEQY
TRBV29-1,SVDVSRVNTEAF
TRBV5-1,ASSQDRGYSSYNEQF
TRBV7-8,ASSSDRTLKRETQY
TRBV7-2,ASSSPPGGYTQY
TRBV5-5,ASSWGEYNEQF
TRBV30,AWSRVYEQY
TRBV28,ASSSPGQGFTDTQY
TRBV7-2,ASSLAGQGSYGYT
TRBV2,ASSRQGNEQF
TRBV29-1,SVDRGLMNTEAF
TRBV5-6,ASSPLRSLNTEAF
TRBV5-1,ASSLLRGPYEQY
TRBV30,ALQTGGTYGYT
TRBV11-2,ASSLGWAGSYNEQF